Reported below is one T cell receptor beta chain. This specimen comes from a study of blood T cell repertoires in COVID-19. The repertoire was sequenced with immunoSEQ multiplex PCR; TCRdb's copy has only in-frame clones and lacks some. The profile shows 300,000 to 350,000 clones, approximately 85% of them singletons. V trimming: 7 bases; J trimming: 4 bases; junction bases outside the gene matches: 6. CDR3 length: 13 amino acids. The V gene's germline CDR1 is GTSNPN and CDR2 SVGIG (reference sequence). This rearrangement joins TRBV30 to TRBJ1-5; 8 bases align to TRBD1. The sample consisted of PBMCs or T cells enriched from blood (not recorded which). The sequence was obtained from a man aged 25-40 years who had recovered from COVID-19. The CDR3 sequence is CASPRTGNQPQHF. CDR3 in DNA: TGTGCCTCCCCCCGGACAGGGAATCAGCCCCAGCATTTT. Together with reference TRBV30 and TRBJ1-5, the CDR3 gives the full variable domain: SQTIHQWPATLVQPVGSPLSLECTVEGTSNPNLYWYRQAAGRGLQLLFYSVGIGQISSEVPQNLSASRPQDRQFILSSKKLLLSDSGFYLCASPRTGNQPQHFGDGTRLSIL.